These T cell receptor beta chains were read from a single sample in a study of blood T cells in healthy people across ages. Using its own MiXCR run on the 5' RACE reads, TCRdb lists one record per CDR3 protein. The sample lists hundreds of thousands of distinct CDR3 sequences, approximately 65% occurring once. Sequenced: blood. These TCRs come from a man aged 25 to 40 in good health. CDR3s include the opening cysteine and the closing phenylalanine or tryptophan. Fields, in order: V gene, clone size, J gene, D gene, CDR3 DNA, CDR3 protein. The D gene is left open where the match is weak. Only part of the rows carry a size: once, few, many, or a class if the clone is expanded.

>TRBV20-1|-|TRBJ1-5|-
TGCAGTGCTAGTCAGAGAGTTAGTAGCAATCAGCCCCAGCATTTT
CSASQRVSSNQPQHF
>TRBV12-3/TRBV12-4|-|TRBJ1-2|-
TGTGCCAGCAGTTTAGGGCAGATCTATGGCTACACCTTC
CASSLGQIYGYTF
>TRBV20-1|-|TRBJ2-3|-
TGCAGTGCTGTCGGAGGGAACACAGATACGCAGTATTTT
CSAVGGNTDTQYF
>TRBV7-2|-|TRBJ2-1|TRBD2
TGTGCCAGCAGCTTCAGGACTAGGGATGAGCAGTTCTTC
CASSFRTRDEQFF
>TRBV27|-|TRBJ2-7|TRBD1
TGTGCCAGCAGTTTATCTACAGGGGCCTCCGAGCAGTACTTC
CASSLSTGASEQYF
>TRBV28|-|TRBJ2-3|TRBD1
TGTGCCAGCAGTATGACAGGGATAGGCACAGATACGCAGTATTTT
CASSMTGIGTDTQYF
>TRBV10-3|few|TRBJ1-2|-
TGTGCCATCAGTGTCAGGAAAGAGGATGGCTACACCTTC
CAISVRKEDGYTF
>TRBV29-1|-|TRBJ2-1|-
TGCAGCGTTGACGGAGCTCTCTCCTACAATGAGCAGTTCTTC
CSVDGALSYNEQFF
>TRBV27|-|TRBJ1-4|-
TGTGCCAGCAGTCCGCACCGGGAAAGAAGTGAAAAACTGTTTTTT
CASSPHRERSEKLFF
>TRBV7-9|few|TRBJ2-5|TRBD1
TGTGCCAGCAGCTGGGACAGGGCATATGCCCAAGAGACCCAGTACTTT
CASSWDRAYAQETQYF
>TRBV7-2|-|TRBJ2-1|-
TGTGCCAGCAGCGACGACCTGGACCTTGGGCAGGGGTTCTTC
CASSDDLDLGQGFF
>TRBV4-2|few|TRBJ2-4|-
TGTGCCAGCAGCCAAGATCTCGGGGCACCAAGGGGCAAAAACATTCAGTACTTC
CASSQDLGAPRGKNIQYF
>TRBV7-8|few|TRBJ2-7|-
TGTGCCAGCAGCCCGGCGATCTCCTACGAGCAGTACTTC
CASSPAISYEQYF
>TRBV10-2|-|TRBJ2-7|-
TGCGCCAGCAGTGAGTCGACGAAGGGGCCGAGCTCCTACGAGCAGTACTTC
CASSESTKGPSSYEQYF
>TRBV28|-|TRBJ2-7|-
TGTGCCAGCAGTCTTACAGGGCTCCCCCACTACGAGCAGTACTTC
CASSLTGLPHYEQYF
>TRBV5-8|-|TRBJ1-4|TRBD1
TGTGCCAGCAGCCGGAACAGGGGACCTAATGAAAAACTGTTTTTT
CASSRNRGPNEKLFF
>TRBV7-2|-|TRBJ2-5|-
TGTGCCAGCAGCTTTACCGTTGGGGGGGCCCTCGAGACCCAGTACTTC
CASSFTVGGALETQYF
>TRBV27|few|TRBJ2-2|TRBD1
TGTGCCAGCAGCGTCAGGGGGCCTGGCGGGGAGCTGTTTTTT
CASSVRGPGGELFF
>TRBV6-4|-|TRBJ2-5|-
TGTGCCAGCAGTGACTCAGCAAGCCCCCAAGAGACCCAGTACTTC
CASSDSASPQETQYF
>TRBV9|few|TRBJ1-2|-
TGTGCCAGCCGGGGGACTGACTATGGCTACACCTTC
CASRGTDYGYTF
>TRBV7-2|-|TRBJ2-1|TRBD2
TGTGCCAGCAGTTTAGTGGGGATCACTAGCGGGGGCCACAATGAGCAGTTCTTC
CASSLVGITSGGHNEQFF
>TRBV7-6|-|TRBJ2-3|-
TGTGCCAGCAGCTTAGCAGAGATACACCGTCTTACTCGCACAGATACGCAGTATTTT
CASSLAEIHRLTRTDTQYF
>TRBV6-2/TRBV6-3|once|TRBJ2-3|TRBD1
TGTGCCAGCAGTCGGGGACAGGGAAGAAAAGATACGCAGTATTTT
CASSRGQGRKDTQYF
>TRBV5-1|-|TRBJ1-6|TRBD1
TGCGCCAGCAGCGCCGGACAGGGGACGCGTTCACCCCTCCACTTT
CASSAGQGTRSPLHF
>TRBV6-2/TRBV6-3|-|TRBJ2-7|TRBD2
TGTGCCAGCATGTCAGCGGGGGCCTCCTACGAGCAGTACTTC
CASMSAGASYEQYF
>TRBV30|-|TRBJ1-6|-
TGTGCCTGGAACTCAGGGTGGGATTCACCCCTCCACTTT
CAWNSGWDSPLHF
>TRBV6-5|-|TRBJ2-3|TRBD2
TGTGCCAGCTACCTTAGCGGGGCGGAGAGTACGCAGTATTTT
CASYLSGAESTQYF
>TRBV7-2|-|TRBJ2-3|TRBD2
TGTGCCAGCAGCCCCCCTAGCGGGGGAGGTTCAGATACGCAGTATTTT
CASSPPSGGGSDTQYF
>TRBV29-1|-|TRBJ1-4|-
TGCAGCGTCGCACCGGAGGGCGAAAAGCTGTTTTTT
CSVAPEGEKLFF
>TRBV5-1|-|TRBJ2-3|TRBD2
TGCGCCAGCAGCTTGACTAGCGGGTTTGACACAGATACGCAGTATTTT
CASSLTSGFDTDTQYF
>TRBV7-9|-|TRBJ2-2|-
TGTGCCAGCAGCTTAGTGGAGGGAGAGCTGTTTTTT
CASSLVEGELFF
>TRBV6-2/TRBV6-3|-|TRBJ2-1|TRBD2
TGTGCCAGCAGTTACTCGTGGACTAGCGGGGGTAATGAGCAGTTCTTC
CASSYSWTSGGNEQFF
>TRBV29-1|-|TRBJ2-7|-
TGCAGCGTTGAACGGGACACCTACGAGCAGTACTTC
CSVERDTYEQYF
>TRBV4-3|-|TRBJ2-1|TRBD2
TGCGCCAGCAGCCCGACCGGGACTAGCGGCTTACGGGGGAATGAGCAGTTCTTC
CASSPTGTSGLRGNEQFF
>TRBV3-1|few|TRBJ2-7|-
TGTGCCAGCAGCGACCCCTCGGCGGGGACCTACGAGCAGTACTTC
CASSDPSAGTYEQYF
>TRBV7-9|-|TRBJ2-7|-
TGTGCCAGCAGCTACAACTCCTACGAGCAGTACTTC
CASSYNSYEQYF
>TRBV7-2|-|TRBJ2-1|TRBD1
TGTGCCAGCAGTTATCGTCCCGGGACAGGGGGTAATGAGCAGTTCTTC
CASSYRPGTGGNEQFF
>TRBV15|few|TRBJ2-1|-
TGTGCCACCAGCAGAGAGGCCGTAAACTGGATCTACAATGAGCAGTTCTTC
CATSREAVNWIYNEQFF
>TRBV27|once|TRBJ2-2|TRBD2
TGTGCCAGCCGAGCGGGGGAGTATGTCGGGGAGCTGTTTTTT
CASRAGEYVGELFF
>TRBV15|-|TRBJ2-7|TRBD1
TGTGCCACCAGCAAAGCCGCGGGACAGGGCTACGAGCAGTACTTC
CATSKAAGQGYEQYF
>TRBV5-1|-|TRBJ2-7|TRBD2
TGCGCCAGCAGCTTGGAGGGAGGGCGCCGGGGAAGCGAGCAGTACTTC
CASSLEGGRRGSEQYF
>TRBV5-1|-|TRBJ2-5|TRBD2
TGCGCCAGCAGCTTGGCCGGGGGGACGTACCAAGAGACCCAGTACTTC
CASSLAGGTYQETQYF
>TRBV5-1|-|TRBJ1-1|-
TGCGCCAGCAGCTGGGGTGGGGGCAAAGACACTGAAGCTTTCTTT
CASSWGGGKDTEAFF
>TRBV29-1|few|TRBJ2-4|-
TGCAGCGTTGATGAAGGGAGGAAAAACATTCAGTACTTC
CSVDEGRKNIQYF
>TRBV7-2|once|TRBJ2-3|-
TGTGCCAGCAGCTTAGCGAGGCAGGACCCCCACACAGATACGCAGTATTTT
CASSLARQDPHTDTQYF
>TRBV9|-|TRBJ1-1|-
TGTGCCAGCACCCTAGGGACCAACACTGAAGCTTTCTTT
CASTLGTNTEAFF
>TRBV7-3|-|TRBJ2-1|-
TGTGCCAGCAGCTTATTTCCAGCAGTCAATGAGCAGTTCTTC
CASSLFPAVNEQFF
>TRBV4-3|-|TRBJ2-7|-
TGCGCCAGCAGCCAAGGGGTCTTTTCCTACGAGCAGTACTTC
CASSQGVFSYEQYF
>TRBV6-2/TRBV6-3|-|TRBJ2-7|-
TGTGCCAGCAGCCGGGGACGAGCCGGCGCGAACGAGCAGTACTTC
CASSRGRAGANEQYF
>TRBV4-1|-|TRBJ2-7|TRBD1
TGCGCCAGCAGCCAAGCGGGACAGCATCACTACGAGCAGTACTTC
CASSQAGQHHYEQYF
>TRBV7-9|-|TRBJ2-3|-
TGTGCCAGCAGCCCCCGGGCAGGGAAAAGCACAGATACGCAGTATTTT
CASSPRAGKSTDTQYF
>TRBV12-3/TRBV12-4|-|TRBJ2-5|-
TGTGCCAGCAGTTTAGTGTGGGGACAAAGTGGGACCCAGTACTTC
CASSLVWGQSGTQYF
>TRBV11-2|once|TRBJ1-2|-
TGTGCCAGCAGCTTAGTAGCCGGATACGCTAACTATGGCTACACCTTC
CASSLVAGYANYGYTF
>TRBV11-1|-|TRBJ2-5|TRBD1
TGTGCCAGCAGCTCCAGGACAGGGGGCGTAGAGACCCAGTACTTC
CASSSRTGGVETQYF
>TRBV27|once|TRBJ1-1|-
TGTGCCACCCTATCGTCGGGCCCTCCTTTGAACACTGAAGCTTTCTTT
CATLSSGPPLNTEAFF